This TCR beta chain originates from a study of cytomegalovirus exposure and HLA in healthy donors. Study-level background: It was reported in a later analysis that the 90 to 150 validation repertoires used the same platform as the approximately 600 first-cohort repertoires. Study-wide results and limits: In vitro data verified a few CMV-associated chains as specific for CMV antigens. Listed as cytomegalovirus-associated were 150 or so TCR beta chains.

Profiling relied on immunoSEQ multiplex PCR, and the TCRdb table lists in-frame clones only, not all of them. The sample shows under 200,000 clones, about 81% of them seen only once. V lost 0 bases to trimming and J lost 5 bases; unmatched junction nucleotides: 7. The V gene's germline CDR1 is SGHTS and CDR2 YDEGEE. The CDR3 totals 16 residues. Comments on this clone: As yet, its antigen is unknown.

Sequencing was performed on PBMCs. This clonotype was sampled from a woman under 40 in good health and CMV-seronegative. The rearrangement uses TRBV5-8 and TRBJ1-4, with TRBD1 identical over 7 bases. The CDR3 DNA reads TGTGCCAGCAGCTTGGCCTATGGGACAGAAAATGAAAAACTGTTTTTT. It codes for CASSLAYGTENEKLFF.